This T cell receptor (beta chain) originates from a study of shared clonotypes between healthy human individuals. Only a few counts were recorded for this clone. The V end lost 5 bases, the J end lost 6 bases, and 23 bases lay between the germline ends. The CDR3 extends over 16 amino acids. From germline, CDR1 is SGHAT and CDR2 FQNNGV. Using immunoSEQ multiplex PCR, the repertoire was profiled, and TCRdb retains in-frame clones only, with some absent. The table records about half a million clones, 60% to 80% of them present only once. This TCR came from a woman between 40 and 50 years old in good health. Some clones in this sample may be carry-over from other donors' samples. The genes are TRBV11-2 and TRBJ2-7, with a weak D call TRBD2 (5 bases). Material: PBMCs. The CDR3 region has the DNA TGTGCCAGCAGCCCTTTCACTATCACTAGTCGGACCGAGCAGTACTTC. Translated, it gives CASSPFTITSRTEQYF.